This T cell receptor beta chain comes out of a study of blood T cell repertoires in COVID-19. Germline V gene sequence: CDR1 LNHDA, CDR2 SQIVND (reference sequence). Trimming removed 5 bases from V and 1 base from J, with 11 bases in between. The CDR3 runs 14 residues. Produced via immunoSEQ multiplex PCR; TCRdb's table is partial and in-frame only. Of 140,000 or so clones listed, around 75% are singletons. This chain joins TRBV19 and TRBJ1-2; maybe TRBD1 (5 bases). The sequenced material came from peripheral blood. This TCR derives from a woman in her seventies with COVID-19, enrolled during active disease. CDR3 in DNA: TGTGCCAGTAGTCTCCAGGGAGGTAACTATGGCTACACCTTC. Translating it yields CASSLQGGNYGYTF.